The 18 T cell receptor beta chains in this list originate from one sample, sequenced in a study of vaccination and CD4 T cells after COVID-19. What these receptors recognize is not known. With the Oncomine TCR Beta short-read assay, DNA from cultured CD4+ T cells was sequenced. A single record per CDR3 protein comes from TCRdb applying MiXCR to the PCR reads. The profile shows 15,000 to 20,000 distinct CDR3 sequences, about 69% of them singletons. Treatment described: approximately 10-day PBMC culture with coronavirus spike peptide pools or control peptides (ViraFEST assay). The sample comprised CD4+ T cells from blood, cultured in vitro. These receptors all come from a human donor who had recovered from COVID-19.

The chain uses TRBV20-1 and TRBJ1-2; 9 bases fit TRBD1. This CDR3 has 12 residues. J lost 8 bases, V lost 6 bases, and 7 bases had no gene match. CDR1 and CDR2 from the germline V gene are DFQATT and SNEGSKA (reference sequence). The CDR3 DNA is TGCAGTGCCCCGGGACAGGGATACGGCTACACCTTC. This codes for CSAPGQGYGYTF.

The chain has TRBV2 and TRBJ1-2, with D possibly being TRBD1 (5 bases). The V and J ends lost 2 bases and 4 bases respectively, with 14 bases between them. The CDR3 contains 15 residues. Germline loops: CDR1 SNHLY, CDR2 FYNNEI. The CDR3 protein is CASSENPGRGYGYTF. DNA of the CDR3: TGTGCCAGCAGTGAAAATCCGGGAAGGGGCTATGGCTACACCTTC.

This clonotype is large. This chain links TRBV7-3 with TRBJ1-2, with D perhaps TRBD1 (6 bases). Trimming cost V 5 bases and J 8 bases, with 15 bases left between them. This CDR3 comprises 13 residues. CDR1 is SGHTA and CDR2 is FQGTGA in the germline V gene. CDR3 nucleotide sequence: TGTGCCAGCAGCCCTGGCGGGGGCGGGGGCTACACCTTC. Its protein is CASSPGGGGGYTF. Combining the CDR3 with reference TRBV7-3 and TRBJ1-2 gives the whole variable domain GAGVSQTPSNKVTEKGKYVELRCDPISGHTALYWYRQSLGQGPEFLIYFQGTGAADDSGLPNDRFFAVRPEGSVSTLKIQRTERGDSAVYLCASSPGGGGGYTFGSGTRLTVV.

The chain joins TRBV7-9 to TRBJ2-7; maybe TRBD1 (5 bases). V was trimmed by 11 bases and J by 2 bases, leaving 13 bases between them. In germline, CDR1 is SEHNR, CDR2 FQNEAQ (reference sequence). This CDR3 has 12 residues. The chain's CDR3 is CAVGKGAYEQYF. As DNA, the CDR3 is TGTGCCGTGGGGAAAGGGGCCTACGAGCAGTACTTC.

V usage is TRBV5-4 and J usage is TRBJ2-1; possible D gene TRBD2, 6 bases. The V gene's germline CDR1 is SGHNT and CDR2 YYREEE (reference sequence). Trimming removed 4 bases from V and 8 bases from J, with 16 bases in between. This CDR3 is 14 amino acids long. The CDR3: CASSRFRAGDEQFF. Here the CDR3 DNA reads TGTGCCAGCAGCCGATTTCGAGCGGGCGATGAGCAGTTCTTC.

The CDR3, as DNA: TGTGCCAGTGGACGGACTAACTATGGCTACACCTTC. This sequence encodes CASGRTNYGYTF. The V call is TRBV19, the J call TRBJ1-2, with no clear D. Germline assignment: CDR1 LNHDA and CDR2 SQIVND (reference sequence). V dropped 8 bases and J dropped 0 bases, with 7 bases sitting between them. This CDR3 has 12 residues.

In this sample, this clonotype turned up once. The chain's CDR3 is CSATAWWGTTGELFF. CDR3 DNA sequence: TGCAGTGCTACCGCTTGGTGGGGAACCACCGGGGAGCTGTTTTTT. V and J are TRBV20-1 and TRBJ2-2, with D hard to call. The CDR3 is 15 residues long. Deletions cut 4 bases from V and 4 bases from J, with 16 bases between. The germline CDR1 and CDR2 sequences are DFQATT and SNEGSKA (reference sequence).

The gene calls are TRBV20-1 and TRBJ2-5, with 7 bases identical to TRBD2. V lost 0 bases to trimming and J lost 2 bases; unmatched junction nucleotides: 6. Germline V gene data show CDR1 as DFQATT and CDR2 as SNEGSKA (reference sequence). The CDR3 is 15 residues long. CDR3 DNA sequence: TGCAGTGCTAGAGATGCCCGCGGGAGACAAGAGACCCAGTACTTC. It is translated as CSARDARGRQETQYF.

V and J are TRBV12-3 or TRBV12-4 and TRBJ1-5; 12 nucleotides agree with TRBD1. V was pared by 3 bases and J by 9 bases, with 6 bases of the junction left unmatched. The CDR3 runs 15 residues. The DNA for the CDR3 is TGTGCCAGCAGTTTCGGGACAGGGGGCGATCGGCCCCAGCATTTT. Translation gives CASSFGTGGDRPQHF.

The rearrangement joins TRBV19 to TRBJ1-1, with a possible D match to TRBD1 (5 bases). Trimming stripped 8 bases from V and 6 bases from J, with 19 bases between. Germline lookup yields CDR1 LNHDA and CDR2 SQIVND (reference sequence). This CDR3 is built from 14 residues. The CDR3 DNA reads TGTGCCAGTCAAGAGGGGCGAAGAAATGCTGAAGCTTTCTTT. It encodes CASQEGRRNAEAFF.

The sample holds one count of this clonotype. V gene TRBV4-2 combines with J gene TRBJ2-7; D remains unclear. Trimming removed 0 bases from V and 1 base from J, with 7 bases in between. The length of the CDR3 is 14 residues. CDR1 LGHNA and CDR2 YNFKEQ come from the germline V gene. The DNA for the CDR3 is TGTGCCAGCAGCCAAGAGTGGCAGTCCTACGAGCAGTACTTC. Translated: CASSQEWQSYEQYF.

Sample share makes this clonotype large. For the CDR3, the DNA is TGCAGTGCTAGAATCCCTACCCGGGATACAGATACGCAGTATTTT. Protein product: CSARIPTRDTDTQYF. The chain carries TRBV20-1 and TRBJ2-3; D possibly corresponds to TRBD2 (5 bases). CDR1 is DFQATT, CDR2 SNEGSKA, per germline (reference sequence). This CDR3 is 15 amino acids long. The germline V and J ends were trimmed by 2 bases and 3 bases, with 15 bases remaining between them.

This clonotype was detected a few times. The chain carries TRBV28 and TRBJ2-1; D is unclear. V was shortened by 5 bases and J by 3 bases, with 14 bases between the two germline ends. Per germline, CDR1 MDHEN and CDR2 SYDVKM. The CDR3 extends over 15 amino acids. CDR3: CASSIIRLNYNEQFF. Written as DNA, the CDR3 is TGTGCCAGCAGTATTATTAGACTTAACTACAATGAGCAGTTCTTC.

This clonotype was seen a single time. The genes are TRBV6-1 and TRBJ1-2; 7 bases agree with TRBD1. The CDR3 totals 16 residues. In germline, CDR1 is MNHNS, CDR2 SASEGT. Unmatched junction bases numbered 18, after V lost 6 bases and J lost 8 bases. The chain's CDR3 is CASRAQGGSLLGGYTF. The CDR3 DNA follows: TGTGCCAGCAGGGCCCAGGGGGGTTCCCTCTTAGGGGGCTACACCTTC.

The chain couples TRBV7-2 to TRBJ1-5; D is ambiguous. V was shortened by 1 base and J by 4 bases, with 11 bases between the two germline ends. Germline lookup yields CDR1 SGHTA and CDR2 FQGNSA. The CDR3 is made up of 15 amino acids. The CDR3 sequence is CASSLETLGNQPQHF. CDR3 DNA sequence: TGTGCCAGCAGCTTAGAAACCCTGGGGAATCAGCCCCAGCATTTT.

The J gene is TRBJ1-5, the V gene TRBV28; D gene uncertain. Trimming stripped 7 bases from V and 5 bases from J, with 9 bases between. This CDR3 has 12 amino acids. CDR1 and CDR2 (germline): MDHEN, SYDVKM. The CDR3 nucleotides are TGTGCCAGCACCTTCGGGTATCAGCCCCAGCATTTT. It encodes CASTFGYQPQHF.

The chain has TRBV15 and TRBJ2-7, with 12 bases identical to TRBD2. Germline values: CDR1 LNHNV, CDR2 YYDKDF (reference sequence). V was pared by 3 bases and J by 7 bases, with 7 bases of the junction left unmatched. The CDR3 has 15 residues. DNA of the CDR3: TGTGCCACCAGCAGTACCGCTAGCGGGAGGGGAGAGCAGTACTTC. Its protein is CATSSTASGRGEQYF. Full variable domain (outside the CDR3, taken from reference TRBV15 and TRBJ2-7): DAMVIQNPRYQVTQFGKPVTLSCSQTLNHNVMYWYQQKSSQAPKLLFHYYDKDFNNEADTPDNFQSRRPNTSFCFLDIRSPGLGDTAMYLCATSSTASGRGEQYFGPGTRLTVT.

This rearrangement joins TRBV27 to TRBJ1-6, with 8 nucleotides matching TRBD1. J gave up 7 bases and V 7 bases, and 21 bases lay outside the gene matches. The germline CDR1 and CDR2 sequences are MNHEY and SMNVEV (reference sequence). The CDR3 is made up of 19 amino acids. DNA for the CDR3: TGTGCCAGCACCCTAAACTCCGGACAGGGAAGCCTAAAAAATTCACCCCTCCACTTT. This gives the protein CASTLNSGQGSLKNSPLHF.